Sequencing of this T cell receptor (beta chain) was carried out in a study of response to subunit inactivated influenza vaccine. A single record per CDR3 protein comes from TCRdb applying MiXCR to the RT-PCR reads. Counted here are over 750,000 distinct CDR3 sequences, 21% occurring once; the ten biggest clones make up roughly 10%. This clonotype has more than one count but fewer than ten. The receptor comes from a man aged 45-60 years who received an inactivated influenza vaccine. Sequencing was performed on PBMCs from blood, taken less than 6 days after vaccination.

The CDR3 sequence is CASSTSRNTGELFF. The CDR3 DNA reads TGTGCCAGCAGTACCAGCCGAAACACCGGGGAGCTGTTTTTT. The chain joins TRBV12-3 or TRBV12-4 to TRBJ2-2; the D is unclear. CDR3 size: 14 residues. The V and J ends lost 5 bases and 2 bases respectively, with 9 bases between them.